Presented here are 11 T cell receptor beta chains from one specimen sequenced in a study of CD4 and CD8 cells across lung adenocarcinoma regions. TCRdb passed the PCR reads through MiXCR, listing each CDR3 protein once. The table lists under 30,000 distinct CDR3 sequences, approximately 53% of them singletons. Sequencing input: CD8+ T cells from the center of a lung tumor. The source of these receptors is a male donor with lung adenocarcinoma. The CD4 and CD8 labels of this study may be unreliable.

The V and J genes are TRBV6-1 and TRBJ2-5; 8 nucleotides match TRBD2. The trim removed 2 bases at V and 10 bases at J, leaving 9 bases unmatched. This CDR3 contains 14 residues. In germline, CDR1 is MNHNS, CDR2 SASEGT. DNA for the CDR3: TGTGCCAGCAGTGAACTAGCGGGCGTAGACAACCAGTACTTC. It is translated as CASSELAGVDNQYF.

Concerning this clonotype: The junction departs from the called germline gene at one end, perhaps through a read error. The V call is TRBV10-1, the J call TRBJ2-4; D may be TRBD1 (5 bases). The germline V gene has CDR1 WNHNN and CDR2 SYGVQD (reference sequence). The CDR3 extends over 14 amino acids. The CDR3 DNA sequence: TGCGCCAGCAGGGGGCGGCGAGCCAAAAACACTCAGTATTTC. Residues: CASRGRRAKNTQYF.

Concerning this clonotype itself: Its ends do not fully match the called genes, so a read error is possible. The CDR3 protein is CASGPRGENTQYF. The DNA of the CDR3 is TGTGCCAGCGGACCCAGGGGGGAAAATACGCAGTATTTC. The rearrangement uses TRBV12-3 or TRBV12-4 and TRBJ2-3; TRBD1 is a possible D gene (7 bases). The CDR3 contains 13 residues.

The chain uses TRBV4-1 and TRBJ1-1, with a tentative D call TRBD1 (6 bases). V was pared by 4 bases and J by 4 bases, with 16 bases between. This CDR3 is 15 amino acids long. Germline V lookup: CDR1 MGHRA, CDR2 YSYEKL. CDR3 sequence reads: CASSPPDRLSTEAFF. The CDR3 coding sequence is TGCGCCAGCAGCCCACCCGACAGGCTAAGCACTGAAGCTTTCTTT.

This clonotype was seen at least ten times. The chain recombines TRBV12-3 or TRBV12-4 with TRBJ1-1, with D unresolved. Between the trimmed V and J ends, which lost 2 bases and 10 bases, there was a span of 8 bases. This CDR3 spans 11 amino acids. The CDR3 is CASSLLSSAFF. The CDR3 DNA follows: TGTGCCAGCAGTTTACTGAGTTCAGCTTTCTTT.

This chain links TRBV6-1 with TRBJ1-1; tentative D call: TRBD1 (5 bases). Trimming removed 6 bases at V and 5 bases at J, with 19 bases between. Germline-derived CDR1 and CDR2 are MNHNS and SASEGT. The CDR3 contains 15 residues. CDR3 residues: CASSPRSGRGTEAFF. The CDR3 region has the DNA TGTGCCAGCAGCCCAAGGAGTGGCCGGGGGACTGAAGCTTTCTTT.

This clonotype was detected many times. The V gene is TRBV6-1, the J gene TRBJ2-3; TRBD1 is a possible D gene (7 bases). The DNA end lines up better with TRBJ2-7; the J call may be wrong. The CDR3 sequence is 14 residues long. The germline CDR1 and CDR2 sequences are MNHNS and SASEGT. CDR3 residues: CAGRGGGGPDTQYF. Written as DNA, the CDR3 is TGTGCGGGCAGAGGGGGCGGAGGGCCAGATACGCAGTACTTC.

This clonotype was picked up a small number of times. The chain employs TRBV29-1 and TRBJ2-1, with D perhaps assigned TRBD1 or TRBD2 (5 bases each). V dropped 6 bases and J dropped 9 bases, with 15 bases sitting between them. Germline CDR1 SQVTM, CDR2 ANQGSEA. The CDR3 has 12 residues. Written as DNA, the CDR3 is TGCAGCGTGGGGGATCCAAGGGGTGAGCAGTTCTTC. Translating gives CSVGDPRGEQFF.

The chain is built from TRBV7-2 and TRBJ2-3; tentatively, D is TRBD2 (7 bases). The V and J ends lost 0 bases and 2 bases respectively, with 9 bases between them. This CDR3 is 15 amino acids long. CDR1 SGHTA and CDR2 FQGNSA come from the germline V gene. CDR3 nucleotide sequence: TGTGCCAGCAGCTTAGCGGCGGGGGCCACAGATACGCAGTATTTT. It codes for CASSLAAGATDTQYF.

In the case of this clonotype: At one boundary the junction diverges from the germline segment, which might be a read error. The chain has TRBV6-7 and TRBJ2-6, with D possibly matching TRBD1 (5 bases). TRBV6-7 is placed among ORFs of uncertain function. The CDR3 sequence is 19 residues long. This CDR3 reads CASSYQQERVDSGANVLNF. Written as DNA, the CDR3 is TGTGCCAGCAGTTACCAACAAGAACGGGTTGACTCTGGGGCCAACGTCCTGAACTTC.

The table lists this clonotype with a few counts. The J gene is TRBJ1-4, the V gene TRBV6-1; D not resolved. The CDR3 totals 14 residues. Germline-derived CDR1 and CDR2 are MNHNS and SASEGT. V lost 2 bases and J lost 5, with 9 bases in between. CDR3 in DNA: TGTGCCAGCAGTGAATTAGCCGGGAATGAAAAACTGTTTTTT. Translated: CASSELAGNEKLFF.